This TCR beta chain was observed in a study of T cell repertoires in ileal Crohn's disease. Across the study: About half of patients got postoperative therapy: about a dozen thiopurines, under 20 anti-TNF. Study-level findings and limits: Mucosal expansions were suggested to be mainly CD8 T cells. Active smokers at surgery had more clonal expansions than non-smokers.

In regard to this clone: What it recognizes is unknown.

Roughly 0.55 micrograms of biopsy DNA per sample underwent TCRB immunosequencing. Sequenced by immunoSEQ multiplex PCR; TCRdb stores in-frame clones only, minus some. The sample holds about 14,000 clones, nearly 80% seen once. The V segment lost 3 bases and the J segment 4 bases; nucleotides outside the gene matches: 9. The germline V gene has CDR1 SGHRS and CDR2 YFSETQ. The CDR3 has 15 residues. Sequenced material: ileal tissue. The chain couples TRBV5-1 to TRBJ1-1, with 7 bases lining up with TRBD1. The source of this sequence is an adult with Crohn's disease. The CDR3 DNA reads as TGCGCCAGCAGCTCGTCGGGACAGTTACGCACTGAAGCTTTCTTT. Encoded protein: CASSSSGQLRTEAFF.